This paragraph reports one TCR beta chain. From germline, CDR1 is SGHTA and CDR2 FQGTGA. The CDR3 sequence is 16 residues long. V was clipped by 1 base and J by 3 bases; unmatched bases: 7. The sample is drawn from a study of blood T cell repertoires in COVID-19. For the study at large: Some COVID-19 samples were acute and others convalescent; all came from the United States, Italy and Spain. The cDNA or gDNA used as material had been derived from T cells, B-cell-depleted T cells, or PBMCs.

TCRdb's copy holds only in-frame clones and misses some; the assay was immunoSEQ multiplex PCR. The sample holds around 260,000 clones, approximately 91% seen once. Sequencing was performed on peripheral blood. This clonotype originated in a human donor in a cohort sampled during active COVID-19. The chain recombines TRBV7-3 with TRBJ2-7; 9 positions match TRBD2. The CDR3 protein is CASSLSGGSGSYEQYF. The CDR3 DNA is TGTGCCAGCAGCTTAAGTGGAGGTAGCGGGAGCTACGAGCAGTACTTC.